The entry that follows covers one T cell receptor beta chain sequence. Its antigen remains undetermined. No much larger clone is present one base from it, and per-base qualities are unavailable. TCRbeta CDR3 regions were amplified from genomic DNA by means of the immunoSEQ Assay, a bias-controlled multiplex PCR. The study's processing was this. The number of nucleated cells in each sample was estimated by amplification of reference gene primers within the assay. To quantify the absolute abundance of each unique TCRbeta CDR3 rearrangement, sequence reads were collapsed and filtered. For each sample, productive Simpson clonality was calculated as the square root of Simpson's diversity index over productive rearrangements. TCRdb's version of the immuneACCESS table is confined to in-frame rearrangements and falls short of the full clone set. An unresolved V gene accounts for under half of the shortfall where checked; the remainder is of unknown origin. Clonal size and the V and J genes are those of that table, whereas D and trimming came from the DNA. Across this sample there are a few hundred thousand clones, with roughly 80% seen only once. Clones ranked in the top ten supply around 3.3% of the sample.

Collaborating institutions collected whole blood in K2EDTA tubes following their own protocols. For TCRbeta analysis, collaborators shipped samples in one of three forms: frozen whole blood, isolated PBMCs, or DNA extracted from either of those sample types. CDR1 and CDR2, looked up from the germline V gene, are SGHTA and FQGTGA. Relative to germline, V is missing 6 bases and J is missing 4 bases, with 22 bases of the junction outside any gene match. Counted from cysteine to phenylalanine, this CDR3 has 19 amino acids. The sequence is cut down to CDR3 DNA, 57 bases in frame from base 1. The source of the sample is a study of blood T cell repertoires in COVID-19 (dated by TCRdb to 2019 to 2021). In the study overall: Samples covering the acute and convalescent phases of COVID-19 were provided by collaborators in the United States, Italy and Spain. The prospective study material was composed of cDNA or gDNA derived from T cells, B-cell-depleted T cells, or PBMCs. A freely available public database, intended as a resource for researchers studying the immune response to SARS-CoV-2, is where the repertoires were released. The dataset comprised deeply sampled blood TCRbeta repertoires from subjects exposed to, actively infected with, or recovered from COVID-19. Where HLA class I and class II types were available, the types were taken from metadata supplied by the sample provider, not from assay-based typing. Samples came from the ongoing ImmuneRACE study (first 160 participants) plus 1,254 subjects from 6 global collaborators. Nearly every sample came with metadata listing a de-identified subject ID, COVID-19 status, age in years and sex. Broader findings and caveats from the paper: How much clinical and demographic metadata was included differed by source and by participant, and the metadata was provided uncurated.

The specimen was peripheral blood. The chain employs TRBV7-3 and TRBJ2-3; TRBD2 lines up with 7 middle nucleotides. The clonotype was recovered from a woman younger than 35 with acute or convalescent COVID-19. The sequence in DNA is TGTGCCAGCAGTCCAGGCCCCCCCTACTGGGAGGGCCGAGCAGATACGCAGTATTTT. This translates into CASSPGPPYWEGRADTQYF.